Listed here are 11 T cell receptor beta chains from one sample, sequenced in a study of graft-versus-host responses after intestinal transplantation. The table came from immunoSEQ multiplex PCR; TCRdb's copy has only in-frame clones and leaves some out. Seen here are 15,000 to 20,000 clones, approximately 95% observed once, and the top ten hold 0.7% to 1%. Material: PBMCs, obtained 23 days after intestinal transplant. Source of these receptors: a human patient who received an intestinal transplant, so some T cells may come from the graft donor.

This chain uses TRBV2 with TRBJ2-4, with D possibly TRBD1 on 6 matching bases. Germline V gene data show CDR1 as SNHLY and CDR2 as FYNNEI. This CDR3 region has 14 residues. Trimming removed 6 bases at V and 5 bases at J, with 14 bases between. CDR3 amino acids: CASRRPGAENIQYF. The CDR3 coding sequence is TGTGCCAGCAGGAGGCCAGGGGCGGAAAACATTCAGTACTTC.

V is TRBV9 and J is TRBJ1-1; tentatively, D is TRBD1 (5 bases). Germline assignment: CDR1 SGDLS and CDR2 YYNGEE. CDR3 length: 12 residues. V lost 0 bases to trimming and J lost 9 bases, with 9 bases between them. The CDR3 here is CASSVAGAQAFF. CDR3 bases: TGTGCCAGCAGCGTAGCTGGGGCCCAAGCTTTCTTT.

CDR3 amino acids: CASSPGQGNSNQPQHF. CDR3 sequence (DNA): TGTGCCAGCAGTCCGGGACAGGGCAATAGCAATCAGCCCCAGCATTTT. V gene TRBV27 combines with J gene TRBJ1-5, with 9 bases lining up with TRBD1. Unmatched junction bases numbered 5, after V lost 5 bases and J lost 0 bases. The germline V gene has CDR1 MNHEY and CDR2 SMNVEV (reference sequence). The CDR3 is made up of 16 amino acids.

The V and J genes are TRBV5-8 and TRBJ2-7, with D perhaps TRBD2 (5 bases). V lost 1 base, J lost 4 bases, and 12 bases lay in between. This CDR3 region has 14 residues. Germline lookup yields CDR1 SGHTS and CDR2 YDEGEE. CDR3 bases: TGTGCCAGCAGCTTGCGTCTCGGGGTTTACGAGCAGTACTTC. Encoded protein: CASSLRLGVYEQYF. Looking up the rest from reference TRBV5-8 and TRBJ2-7 gives the full variable domain: EAGVTQSPTHLIKTRGQQATLRCSPISGHTSVYWYQQALGLGLQFLLWYDEGEERNRGNFPPRFSGRQFPNYSSELNVNALELEDSALYLCASSLRLGVYEQYFGPGTRLTVT.

This CDR3 reads CASSIDGGAPNQPQHF. The CDR3 nucleotides are TGTGCCAGTAGTATAGATGGGGGGGCACCGAATCAGCCCCAGCATTTT. The J gene is TRBJ1-5, the V gene TRBV19; perhaps TRBD1 as D (6 bases). The CDR3 contains 16 residues. The germline CDR1 and CDR2 sequences are LNHDA and SQIVND (reference sequence). The V end was cut by 0 bases, the J end by 4 bases, with 13 bases between.

V and J are TRBV7-9 and TRBJ2-7, with 8 positions matching TRBD1. This CDR3 comprises 17 residues. After removal of 4 bases from V and 1 base from J, the junction contained 12 bases not matched to a gene. Germline loops: CDR1 SEHNR, CDR2 FQNEAQ (reference sequence). The CDR3 DNA reads as TGTGCCAGCAGCTCCGACCGGACAGGGATAAGGTCCTACGAGCAGTACTTC. This encodes CASSSDRTGIRSYEQYF.

This clone was picked up one time. J is TRBJ2-5 and V is TRBV2; TRBD2 is a possible D gene (7 bases). V gave up 6 bases and J gave up 1 base, with 21 bases separating them. Germline CDR1 SNHLY, CDR2 FYNNEI. The CDR3 sequence is 17 residues long. CDR3 sequence reads: CASSLWTRGGAQETQYF. DNA for the CDR3: TGTGCCAGCAGCCTCTGGACTAGAGGGGGGGCCCAAGAGACCCAGTACTTC.

The genes are TRBV6-5 and TRBJ1-5; D call uncertain. V lost 3 bases and J lost 5, with 8 bases in between. CDR1 is MNHEY, CDR2 SVGAGI, per germline. The CDR3 covers 13 residues. As DNA, the CDR3 is TGTGCCAGCAGTTATCGGTCCGATCAGCCCCAGCATTTT. Translating it yields CASSYRSDQPQHF.

The chain joins TRBV2 to TRBJ1-5; D uncertain. CDR1 and CDR2 from the germline V gene are SNHLY and FYNNEI. V was clipped by 3 bases and J by 2 bases, with 2 bases between them. The CDR3 is 12 amino acids. The CDR3 bases are TGTGCCAGCAGTGATGGCAATCAGCCCCAGCATTTT. Translation: CASSDGNQPQHF.

CDR3 residues: CASSRTDEKLFF. The CDR3 DNA reads as TGTGCCAGCAGTCGGACAGATGAAAAACTGTTTTTT. The genes are TRBV28 and TRBJ1-4, with TRBD1 as a possible D gene (6 bases). The CDR3 contains 12 residues. Trimming cost V 5 bases and J 6 bases, with 7 bases left between them. Germline CDR1 and CDR2: MDHEN and SYDVKM.

This chain uses TRBV6-5 with TRBJ2-1; TRBD2 matches 10 bases. This CDR3 is 15 amino acids long. Germline V gene lookup returns CDR1 MNHEY and CDR2 SVGAGI. The trim removed 7 bases at V and 2 bases at J, leaving 5 bases unmatched. The DNA for the CDR3 is TGTGCCAGCACCCTGGGACTAGCGCCCTACAATGAGCAGTTCTTC. Encoded protein: CASTLGLAPYNEQFF.